This record covers a single TCR beta chain. Alongside a J-beta primer mix, a sample-barcoded 5' primer served in a second PCR lasting roughly 6 to 11 cycles. Via MiXCR, TCRdb re-called the 5' RACE reads, giving one row per CDR3 protein. The table lists fewer than 900,000 distinct CDR3 sequences, 40% to 45% of them singletons. The extraction recovered at least 5 micrograms of total RNA per sample. These data belong to a study of blood T cells in healthy people across ages. The CDR3 is 15 residues long. Germline trimming cut 3 bases from V and 2 bases from J; bases unmatched to any gene: 5. Germline V gene sequence: CDR1 SGHVS, CDR2 FQNEAQ.

Sequenced: blood. The clonotype comes from a woman in her sixties or seventies in good health. This sequence joins TRBV7-8 and TRBJ1-2; 8 bases agree with TRBD1. For the CDR3, the DNA is TGTGCCAGCAGCTTGGCAGGGGGCTCCAACTATGGCTACACCTTC. It yields the protein CASSLAGGSNYGYTF. The whole variable domain, filled in from reference TRBV7-8 and TRBJ1-2, reads GAGVSQSPRYKVAKRGQDVALRCDPISGHVSLFWYQQALGQGPEFLTYFQNEAQLDKSGLPSDRFFAERPEGSVSTLKIQRTQQEDSAVYLCASSLAGGSNYGYTFGSGTRLTVV.